A single sample is the source of the 29 T cell receptor beta chains below, sequenced in a study of shared clonotypes between healthy human individuals. Clones were read by immunoSEQ multiplex PCR, and TCRdb kept only the in-frame ones, dropping some. The table has 2 million or so clones, 85% to 95% seen once; the top ten hold more than 0.1%. Sequencing was done on a sample of naive CD4+ T cells sorted from blood. Sample subset: CD45RA+ positively selected. The source of these receptors is a man between 18 and 29 years old in good health.

The chain recombines TRBV11-2 with TRBJ2-3, with TRBD2 matching over 9 bases. The V gene's germline CDR1 is SGHAT and CDR2 FQNNGV. This CDR3 has 16 amino acids. The trim removed 2 bases at V and 2 bases at J, leaving 5 bases unmatched. In DNA, the CDR3 is TGTGCCAGCAGCTTATGGCTAGCGGGAAACACAGATACGCAGTATTTT. Its protein product is CASSLWLAGNTDTQYF.

In its sample, this clone was seen once. In the same sample, other DNA sequences code for this CDR3. The V gene is TRBV5-6, the J gene TRBJ2-3, with a possible D match to TRBD2 (5 bases). The CDR3 is made up of 14 amino acids. The germline CDR1 and CDR2 sequences are SGHDT and YYEEEE. Trimming pared 2 bases from V and 1 base from J, leaving 8 bases between. CDR3 coding DNA: TGTGCCAGCAGCTTAGGGCGGGGCACAGATACGCAGTATTTT. It is translated as CASSLGRGTDTQYF. Full variable domain (missing parts from reference TRBV5-6 and TRBJ2-3): DAGVTQSPTHLIKTRGQQVTLRCSPKSGHDTVSWYQQALGQGPQFIFQYYEEEERQRGNFPDRFSGHQFPNYSSELNVNALLLGDSALYLCASSLGRGTDTQYFGPGTRLTVL.

The chain has TRBV6-1 and TRBJ1-5; D is perhaps TRBD1 (6 bases). Germline CDR1 MNHNS, CDR2 SASEGT. The CDR3 spans 16 residues. The V gene lost 2 bases and the J gene lost 6 bases, with 17 bases spanning the gap. For the CDR3, the DNA is TGTGCCAGCAGTGAAACAATGGGGGGCGTCGCTCAGCCCCAGCATTTT. It encodes CASSETMGGVAQPQHF.

The chain has TRBV28 and TRBJ1-4; D perhaps matches TRBD1 (6 bases). Looked up from germline, CDR1 is MDHEN and CDR2 is SYDVKM. This CDR3 comprises 15 residues. Deletions cut 6 bases from V and 5 bases from J, with 16 bases between. The CDR3 coding sequence is TGTGCCAGCAGCCTAGGGGGAGGGGGAAATGAAAAACTGTTTTTT. Encoded protein: CASSLGGGGNEKLFF.

The rearrangement links TRBV11-2 to TRBJ1-5; TRBD1 might be the D (5 bases). In germline, CDR1 is SGHAT, CDR2 FQNNGV. The CDR3 is 17 amino acids. V lost 5 bases to trimming and J lost 2 bases, with 19 bases between them. Here the CDR3 reads CASSLGHKAGGNQPQHF. The DNA for the CDR3 is TGTGCCAGCAGCCTGGGGCATAAGGCGGGGGGCAATCAGCCCCAGCATTTT.

This chain links TRBV11-3 with TRBJ2-3, with unresolved D. Trimming removed 5 bases at V and 7 bases at J, with 13 bases between. The CDR3 consists of 13 residues. Germline lookup yields CDR1 SGHNT and CDR2 YENEEA. The CDR3 bases are TGTGCCAGCAGCCCTCCGACCTCGAATACGCAGTATTTT. Amino acids: CASSPPTSNTQYF.

The J gene is TRBJ1-5, the V gene TRBV2; no firm D call. There are 14 residues in the CDR3. The V gene lost 3 bases and the J gene lost 1 base, with 7 bases spanning the gap. The germline V gene has CDR1 SNHLY and CDR2 FYNNEI. CDR3 DNA: TGTGCCAGCAGTGAGGCCGGGAGCAATCAGCCCCAGCATTTT. Translating gives CASSEAGSNQPQHF. The whole variable domain, remainder taken from reference TRBV2 and TRBJ1-5, is EPEVTQTPSHQVTQMGQEVILRCVPISNHLYFYWYRQILGQKVEFLVSFYNNEISEKSEIFDDQFSVERPDGSNFTLKIRSTKLEDSAMYFCASSEAGSNQPQHFGDGTRLSIL.

This clone has just one count. This chain connects TRBV7-2 to TRBJ2-1, with 11 bases fitting TRBD2. This CDR3 region has 15 residues. V shed 5 bases and J 9 bases; nucleotides not matched to a gene: 9. Germline assignment: CDR1 SGHTA and CDR2 FQGNSA. CDR3 DNA sequence: TGTGCCAGCAGCCGGACTAGCGGGTATACAAGTGAGCAGTTCTTC. As protein: CASSRTSGYTSEQFF.

This clone was picked up one time. Other DNA sequences in this sample translate to the same CDR3. V gene TRBV7-2 combines with J gene TRBJ1-1, with D uncertain. Per germline, CDR1 SGHTA and CDR2 FQGNSA. The V end was cut by 2 bases, the J end by 1 base, with 8 bases between. This CDR3 contains 14 residues. The CDR3 loop reads CASSLYAENTEAFF. In nucleotides, the CDR3 is TGTGCCAGCAGCTTATACGCGGAGAACACTGAAGCTTTCTTT.

The chain combines TRBV5-4 with TRBJ2-3, with a tentative D call TRBD1 (5 bases). V was pared by 7 bases and J by 1 base, with 10 bases between. The CDR3 loop spans 13 amino acids. Germline loops: CDR1 SGHNT, CDR2 YYREEE (reference sequence). The CDR3 sequence: CASCRVGTDTQYF. Written as DNA, the CDR3 is TGTGCCAGCTGCAGGGTAGGCACAGATACGCAGTATTTT.

The DNA for the CDR3 is TGCGCCAGCAGCTGGACGGAGAACTCCTACGAGCAGTACTTC. Encoded protein: CASSWTENSYEQYF. The chain is built from TRBV5-1 and TRBJ2-7; unclear D gene. V lost 3 bases, J lost 0 bases, and 10 bases lay in between. CDR1 is SGHRS and CDR2 is YFSETQ in the germline V gene. The CDR3 has 14 amino acids.

As to this clone: The sample holds other DNA sequences that translate to the same CDR3. This chain joins TRBV2 and TRBJ1-5; D remains ambiguous. This CDR3 is 13 amino acids long. The V gene lost 3 bases and the J gene lost 1 base, with 4 bases spanning the gap. Germline CDR1 SNHLY, CDR2 FYNNEI. DNA for the CDR3: TGTGCCAGCAGTGATGACAGCAATCAGCCCCAGCATTTT. Protein sequence: CASSDDSNQPQHF. The whole variable domain, filled in from reference TRBV2 and TRBJ1-5, reads EPEVTQTPSHQVTQMGQEVILRCVPISNHLYFYWYRQILGQKVEFLVSFYNNEISEKSEIFDDQFSVERPDGSNFTLKIRSTKLEDSAMYFCASSDDSNQPQHFGDGTRLSIL.

V is TRBV29-1 and J is TRBJ1-1; 7 nucleotides line up with TRBD1. J lost 0 bases, V lost 6 bases, and 4 bases had no gene match. In germline, CDR1 is SQVTM, CDR2 ANQGSEA. The CDR3 is made up of 13 amino acids. CDR3 in DNA: TGCAGCGTCGGGACAGCGATGAACACTGAAGCTTTCTTT. Amino acid sequence: CSVGTAMNTEAFF.

The V call is TRBV9, the J call TRBJ2-1; 13 positions agree with TRBD2. The CDR3 covers 18 residues. The V segment lost 2 bases and the J segment 6 bases; nucleotides outside the gene matches: 11. Germline loops: CDR1 SGDLS, CDR2 YYNGEE. The CDR3 reads CASSVSLWTSGGFNEQFF. In nucleotides, the CDR3 is TGTGCCAGCAGCGTCTCCCTTTGGACTAGCGGGGGTTTCAATGAGCAGTTCTTC.

This chain links TRBV10-3 with TRBJ1-1; D ambiguous. Trimming left V 5 bases short and J 0 bases short, with 7 bases between. The CDR3 contains 13 residues. Germline V CDR1 and CDR2: ENHRY, SYGVKD. CDR3 region: CAISQNMNTEAFF. In DNA form, the CDR3 reads TGTGCCATCAGTCAGAACATGAACACTGAAGCTTTCTTT.

The V call is TRBV28, the J call TRBJ2-7; possibly TRBD1 for D (6 bases). This CDR3 is 14 amino acids long. Trimming removed 6 bases from V and 6 bases from J, with 18 bases in between. The germline V gene has CDR1 MDHEN and CDR2 SYDVKM. CDR3 bases: TGTGCCAGCAGCCCTACAGGGTCGTCTCGCGAGCAGTACTTC. This encodes CASSPTGSSREQYF.

V usage is TRBV4-3 and J usage is TRBJ2-7, with TRBD2 matching over 10 bases. This CDR3 spans 15 amino acids. Per germline, CDR1 LGHNA and CDR2 YSLEER. After removal of 0 bases from V and 5 bases from J, the junction contained 4 bases not matched to a gene. CDR3 loop: CASSQDEAGGNEQYF. CDR3 coding DNA: TGCGCCAGCAGCCAAGATGAAGCGGGAGGGAACGAGCAGTACTTC.

The chain couples TRBV5-4 to TRBJ2-7; D not resolved. The CDR3 totals 15 residues. With 0 bases removed from V and 3 bases from J, the gap between germline ends came to 13 bases. Germline V lookup: CDR1 SGHNT, CDR2 YYREEE (reference sequence). CDR3: CASSLALEGRYEQYF. For the CDR3, the DNA is TGTGCCAGCAGCTTGGCTCTAGAAGGTCGCTACGAGCAGTACTTC.

This clone is a singleton in its sample. V usage is TRBV30 and J usage is TRBJ2-5; D unclear. Germline V gene sequence: CDR1 GTSNPN, CDR2 SVGIG (reference sequence). The CDR3 extends over 14 amino acids. V lost 0 bases and J lost 2, with 10 bases in between. The CDR3 sequence is CAWSVHYNQETQYF. The CDR3 coding sequence is TGTGCCTGGAGTGTCCACTATAATCAAGAGACCCAGTACTTC.

The chain carries TRBV19 and TRBJ2-5; D not certain. The germline V gene has CDR1 LNHDA and CDR2 SQIVND (reference sequence). Trimming removed 1 base from V and 0 bases from J, with 9 bases in between. This CDR3 comprises 15 residues. The CDR3 reads CASSIGAKDQETQYF. Written as DNA, the CDR3 is TGTGCCAGTAGTATAGGAGCGAAGGACCAAGAGACCCAGTACTTC.

The CDR3 spells CASALWRANYNEQFF. The CDR3 DNA reads TGTGCCAGCGCCCTCTGGAGGGCGAACTACAATGAGCAGTTCTTC. This rearrangement joins TRBV5-6 to TRBJ2-1; maybe TRBD2 (6 bases). Trimming pared 7 bases from V and 3 bases from J, leaving 17 bases between. The germline V gene encodes CDR1 SGHDT and CDR2 YYEEEE. CDR3 length equals 15 residues.

In DNA form, the CDR3 reads TGTGCCAGCAGCCAAGAAGAAGACCTTGCAACTAATGAAAAACTGTTTTTT. As protein: CASSQEEDLATNEKLFF. This sequence joins TRBV4-2 and TRBJ1-4; D not resolved. V was trimmed by 0 bases and J by 0 bases, leaving 11 bases between them. The CDR3 is made up of 17 amino acids. Germline V gene data show CDR1 as LGHNA and CDR2 as YNFKEQ.

This chain links TRBV5-3 with TRBJ2-7; tentatively, D is TRBD1 or TRBD2 (5 bases each). TRBV5-3 belongs to the ORF category, with a function that is uncertain. V lost 4 bases, J lost 2 bases, and 16 bases lay in between. This CDR3 has 15 amino acids. The CDR3 nucleotides are TGTGCCAGAAGCCCCTACCGGGACCGAGCCTACGAGCAGTACTTC. Translation: CARSPYRDRAYEQYF.

The rearrangement links TRBV7-1 to TRBJ2-2, with a weak D call TRBD1 (5 bases). TRBV7-1 is reported as an ORF; its role is uncertain. This CDR3 contains 15 residues. Trimming took off 4 bases at V and 6 bases at J, with 15 bases between the two ends. In DNA, the CDR3 is TGTGCCAGCAGCTTACGACAGTCTAGACCCGGGGAGCTGTTTTTT. This encodes CASSLRQSRPGELFF.

The V and J genes are TRBV7-9 and TRBJ1-6; TRBD1 matches 8 bases. Germline assignment: CDR1 SEHNR and CDR2 FQNEAQ (reference sequence). J lost 6 bases, V lost 5 bases, and 3 bases had no gene match. The CDR3 runs to 14 residues. DNA for the CDR3: TGTGCCAGCAGCACGCAGGGGGCTAATTCACCCCTCCACTTT. Protein sequence: CASSTQGANSPLHF.

The chain carries TRBV2 and TRBJ1-5; TRBD1 matches 11 bases. The V gene's germline CDR1 is SNHLY and CDR2 FYNNEI. This CDR3 contains 14 residues. V shed 6 bases and J 6 bases; nucleotides not matched to a gene: 4. Here the CDR3 reads CASRGTGGTQPQHF. The CDR3 nucleotides read TGTGCCAGCAGGGGGACAGGGGGTACTCAGCCCCAGCATTTT. The whole variable domain, remainder taken from reference TRBV2 and TRBJ1-5, is EPEVTQTPSHQVTQMGQEVILRCVPISNHLYFYWYRQILGQKVEFLVSFYNNEISEKSEIFDDQFSVERPDGSNFTLKIRSTKLEDSAMYFCASRGTGGTQPQHFGDGTRLSIL.

The J gene is TRBJ2-5, the V gene TRBV7-9; D is ambiguous. In germline, CDR1 is SEHNR, CDR2 FQNEAQ (reference sequence). This CDR3 comprises 11 residues. V was shortened by 5 bases and J by 2 bases, with 3 bases between the two germline ends. The CDR3 here is CASSGQETQYF. DNA for the CDR3: TGTGCCAGCAGCGGGCAAGAGACCCAGTACTTC.

The chain links TRBV2 to TRBJ2-7, with D unclear. Germline CDR1 reads SNHLY; CDR2 reads FYNNEI. The V and J ends lost 7 bases and 0 bases respectively, with 13 bases between them. CDR3 length: 14 residues. CDR3 coding DNA: TGTGCCAGCAAGAACGAACTCTTCTCCTACGAGCAGTACTTC. This codes for CASKNELFSYEQYF.

This clone has just one count. This CDR3 reads CASSIRGLDTGELFF. CDR3 DNA: TGTGCCAGCAGCATCAGGGGGCTGGACACCGGGGAGCTGTTTTTT. The rearrangement joins TRBV7-9 to TRBJ2-2, with TRBD1 matching over 8 bases. V was clipped by 5 bases and J by 3 bases; unmatched bases: 5. This CDR3 is built from 15 residues. The germline gives CDR1 SEHNR, CDR2 FQNEAQ (reference sequence).